This passage covers 2 T cell receptor beta chains from one sample sequenced in a study of blood T cell repertoires in COVID-19. TCRdb's copy holds only in-frame clones and misses some; the assay was immunoSEQ multiplex PCR. Of about 260,000 clones listed, roughly 88% were seen once; the top ten hold approximately 10%. Material: peripheral blood. The receptors were gathered from a woman between 70 and 85 years old with COVID-19, enrolled during active disease.

This clone was picked up a small number of times. The chain couples TRBV10-3 to TRBJ1-6, with D maybe TRBD1 (6 bases). This CDR3 is built from 15 residues. With 4 bases removed from V and 6 bases from J, the gap between germline ends came to 13 bases. Germline CDR1 reads ENHRY; CDR2 reads SYGVKD. CDR3 sequence: CAISAQQGGNSPLHF. The CDR3 bases are TGTGCCATCAGTGCACAGCAAGGGGGTAATTCACCCCTCCACTTT.

The V call is TRBV11-3, the J call TRBJ2-1, with 12 bases identical to TRBD2. CDR1 SGHNT and CDR2 YENEEA come from the germline V gene. Trimming at V came to 5 bases and at J to 2 bases, leaving 10 bases not matched to a gene. CDR3 length equals 18 residues. DNA for the CDR3: TGTGCCAGCAGCGCAAGACTAGCGGGAGTAGACACCTACAATGAGCAGTTCTTC. This sequence encodes CASSARLAGVDTYNEQFF.